The 26 T cell receptor beta chains listed next were all sequenced from one sample in a study of blood T cell repertoires in COVID-19. Sequencing was performed with immunoSEQ multiplex PCR; in TCRdb, only in-frame clones are kept and a portion is missing. This sample has 77,000 or so clones, with around 83% found just once. Sequencing was carried out using peripheral blood. The source of these receptors is a man aged 25 to 45 with COVID-19, enrolled during active disease.

The chain links TRBV7-9 to TRBJ2-1; 9 bases are shared with TRBD2. The CDR3 runs to 19 residues. Per the germline V gene, CDR1 is SEHNR and CDR2 is FQNEAQ (reference sequence). V lost 3 bases, J lost 2 bases, and 14 bases stayed unmatched. CDR3 loop: CASSFRQGGGGRAYNEQFF. CDR3 in DNA: TGTGCCAGCAGCTTCAGACAGGGTGGTGGCGGGAGGGCCTACAATGAGCAGTTCTTC.

This clone has only one observation. The chain has TRBV19 and TRBJ2-7, with D hard to call. Trimming removed 5 bases at V and 3 bases at J, with 11 bases between. The germline V gene has CDR1 LNHDA and CDR2 SQIVND (reference sequence). This CDR3 has 13 residues. The CDR3 DNA follows: TGTGCCAGTAGTTTCGCTCACAGCTACGAGCAGTACTTC. Residues: CASSFAHSYEQYF.

A few counts support this clone. The chain's CDR3 is CASSVDPLLAGKETQYF. In DNA form, the CDR3 reads TGTGCCAGCAGCGTAGACCCCCTACTAGCGGGTAAAGAGACCCAGTACTTC. This rearrangement joins TRBV9 to TRBJ2-5, with TRBD2 identical over 9 bases. V gave up 0 bases and J gave up 3 bases; unmatched junction bases: 9. This CDR3 spans 17 amino acids. Germline loops: CDR1 SGDLS, CDR2 YYNGEE.

DNA for the CDR3: TGTGCCAGCAGCTTAGCCGCGGGACTAGTAGGAGATACGCAGTATTTT. It codes for CASSLAAGLVGDTQYF. This chain connects TRBV7-9 to TRBJ2-3; 8 nucleotides align to TRBD2. The germline V gene encodes CDR1 SEHNR and CDR2 FQNEAQ (reference sequence). The CDR3 runs to 16 residues. V shed 0 bases and J 5 bases; nucleotides not matched to a gene: 7.

The V and J genes are TRBV20-1 and TRBJ2-7, with 8 positions matching TRBD1. The CDR3 sequence is 14 residues long. Germline V CDR1 and CDR2: DFQATT, SNEGSKA (reference sequence). After removal of 3 bases from V and 5 bases from J, the junction contained 9 bases not matched to a gene. The CDR3 reads CSASKTRGRNEQYF. In DNA, the CDR3 is TGCAGTGCTAGTAAAACCAGGGGGCGAAACGAGCAGTACTTC.

The rearrangement links TRBV7-9 to TRBJ2-7; unclear D gene. The CDR3 extends over 12 amino acids. The V gene lost 7 bases and the J gene lost 6 bases, with 13 bases spanning the gap. CDR1 and CDR2 (germline): SEHNR, FQNEAQ (reference sequence). As DNA, the CDR3 is TGTGCCAGCACGGACGGAGTTCGCGAGCAGTACTTC. Its translation: CASTDGVREQYF.

The chain carries TRBV7-9 and TRBJ1-1; no clear D gene. Germline V gene lookup returns CDR1 SEHNR and CDR2 FQNEAQ (reference sequence). The CDR3 runs 13 residues. Trimming pared 3 bases from V and 4 bases from J, leaving 9 bases between. The CDR3: CASSFSEGTEAFF. CDR3 coding DNA: TGTGCCAGCAGCTTTAGTGAGGGCACTGAAGCTTTCTTT.

The gene calls are TRBV5-1 and TRBJ1-1; D remains ambiguous. This CDR3 is built from 14 residues. Germline CDR1 and CDR2: SGHRS and YFSETQ. V was clipped by 8 bases and J by 1 base, with 15 bases between them. The CDR3 DNA reads TGCGCCAGTAATTTAGGGAGTTGGAACACTGAAGCTTTCTTT. This gives the protein CASNLGSWNTEAFF.

This clone was seen just once. The chain uses TRBV28 and TRBJ1-1, with D uncertain. The V end was cut by 6 bases, the J end by 6 bases, with 8 bases between. The length of the CDR3 is 11 residues. Germline assignment: CDR1 MDHEN and CDR2 SYDVKM. Written as DNA, the CDR3 is TGTGCCAGCAGCCTAGTCGCTGAAGCTTTCTTT. Protein: CASSLVAEAFF. The whole variable domain, filled in from reference TRBV28 and TRBJ1-1, reads DVKVTQSSRYLVKRTGEKVFLECVQDMDHENMFWYRQDPGLGLRLIYFSYDVKMKEKGDIPEGYSVSREKKERFSLILESASTNQTSMYLCASSLVAEAFFGQGTRLTVV.

J is TRBJ2-1 and V is TRBV12-3 or TRBV12-4; D unresolved. The CDR3 extends over 12 amino acids. Trimming cost V 6 bases and J 5 bases, with 8 bases left between them. This CDR3 reads CASSRTNNEQFF. The CDR3 region has the DNA TGTGCCAGCAGCCGCACTAACAATGAGCAGTTCTTC.

The chain employs TRBV7-2 and TRBJ1-5; D not certain. Germline V lookup: CDR1 SGHTA, CDR2 FQGNSA. V was pared by 1 base and J by 2 bases, with 9 bases between. The CDR3 spans 15 residues. CDR3 protein: CASSLGGYGNQPQHF. The CDR3 bases are TGTGCCAGCAGCTTAGGCGGGTACGGCAATCAGCCCCAGCATTTT.

The gene calls are TRBV5-5 and TRBJ2-5; 11 nucleotides match TRBD1. V lost 2 bases to trimming and J lost 1 base; unmatched junction nucleotides: 4. The CDR3 covers 16 residues. Looked up from germline, CDR1 is SGHKS and CDR2 is YYEKEE (reference sequence). The CDR3 bases are TGTGCCAGCAGCTTAGGGGACAGGGGGATCCAAGAGACCCAGTACTTC. It encodes CASSLGDRGIQETQYF.

Only a few counts were recorded for this clone. The chain combines TRBV14 with TRBJ2-3, with D perhaps TRBD1 (5 bases). Germline CDR1 is SGHDN and CDR2 is FVKESK. The ends were cut back, 1 base at V and 5 bases at J, with 13 bases in the middle. This CDR3 is 15 amino acids long. The CDR3 nucleotides are TGTGCCAGCAGCCAAGTTAGGGGCCCACAAGATACGCAGTATTTT. Protein product: CASSQVRGPQDTQYF.

The chain employs TRBV29-1 and TRBJ1-1; a weak D match, TRBD1 (5 bases). Trimming left V 6 bases short and J 3 bases short, with 11 bases between. Looked up from germline, CDR1 is SQVTM and CDR2 is ANQGSEA. The CDR3 is made up of 12 amino acids. The CDR3 reads CSVRGVYTEAFF. The CDR3 DNA reads TGCAGCGTAAGGGGTGTGTACACTGAAGCTTTCTTT. Full variable domain (outside the CDR3, taken from reference TRBV29-1 and TRBJ1-1): SAVISQKPSRDICQRGTSLTIQCQVDSQVTMMFWYRQQPGQSLTLIATANQGSEATYESGFVIDKFPISRPNLTFSTLTVSNMSPEDSSIYLCSVRGVYTEAFFGQGTRLTVV.

Only a few counts were recorded for this clone. CDR3 bases: TGTGCCACCAGTGAAACAGACACTAGCACAGATACGCAGTATTTT. It is translated as CATSETDTSTDTQYF. The chain has TRBV24-1 and TRBJ2-3; D uncertain. With 4 bases removed from V and 0 bases from J, the gap between germline ends came to 10 bases. Germline loops: CDR1 KGHDR, CDR2 SFDVKD. The length of the CDR3 is 15 residues.

This clone appeared a few times. CDR3 DNA sequence: TGTGCCAGCAGCCTATCTGGCGGTATCAATGAGCAGTTCTTC. Its protein is CASSLSGGINEQFF. The chain combines TRBV9 with TRBJ2-1; D not certain. The CDR3 contains 14 residues. Germline CDR1 and CDR2: SGDLS and YYNGEE. Trimming shortened V by 4 bases and J by 6 bases, and 14 bases separated the two germline ends.

The chain links TRBV5-4 to TRBJ1-4; D might be TRBD1 (6 bases). Trimming took 4 bases from V and 12 from J, leaving 16 bases between them. The CDR3 is 13 residues long. CDR1 is SGHNT, CDR2 YYREEE, per germline (reference sequence). The CDR3 region is CASSLPTSGELFF. The CDR3 DNA reads TGTGCCAGCAGCCTGCCAACCTCAGGGGAACTGTTTTTT. Using reference TRBV5-4 and TRBJ1-4 for the parts outside the CDR3, the full variable domain is ETGVTQSPTHLIKTRGQQVTLRCSSQSGHNTVSWYQQALGQGPQFIFQYYREEENGRGNFPPRFSGLQFPNYSSELNVNALELDDSALYLCASSLPTSGELFFGSGTQLSVL.

The V gene is TRBV15, the J gene TRBJ2-2; D gene unclear. Per the germline V gene, CDR1 is LNHNV and CDR2 is YYDKDF (reference sequence). The CDR3 is made up of 13 amino acids. Trimming removed 0 bases from V and 6 bases from J, with 5 bases in between. The CDR3 sequence is CATSRERAGELFF. CDR3 nucleotide sequence: TGTGCCACCAGCAGAGAACGGGCCGGGGAGCTGTTTTTT.

The genes are TRBV10-3 and TRBJ1-2, with 7 bases identical to TRBD1. The CDR3 is 15 residues long. V was pared by 11 bases and J by 2 bases, with 14 bases of the junction left unmatched. CDR1 and CDR2 from the germline V gene are ENHRY and SYGVKD. This chain's CDR3 is CAATYGTDTNYGYTF. CDR3 DNA: TGTGCCGCAACCTACGGGACAGATACCAACTATGGCTACACCTTC.

The V call is TRBV28, the J call TRBJ1-1; D uncertain. Germline-derived CDR1 and CDR2 are MDHEN and SYDVKM. V shed 1 base and J shed 1 base, with 7 bases lying between them. The CDR3 spans 14 residues. The CDR3 loop is CASSLYAGNTEAFF. In DNA, the CDR3 is TGTGCCAGCAGTTTATATGCAGGGAACACTGAAGCTTTCTTT.

The rearrangement uses TRBV19 and TRBJ2-7; 14 bases are a match to TRBD2. V lost 0 bases to trimming and J lost 4 bases; unmatched junction nucleotides: 8. Germline loops: CDR1 LNHDA, CDR2 SQIVND (reference sequence). CDR3 length: 18 residues. The CDR3, as DNA: TGTGCCAGTAGTATAGATTCCGGGACTAGCGGGAGAAGGTACGAGCAGTACTTC. Its translation is CASSIDSGTSGRRYEQYF.

The chain employs TRBV10-3 and TRBJ2-1, with 9 nucleotides matching TRBD2. CDR3 length: 17 residues. Trimming took 8 bases from V and 7 from J; bases not matched to a gene: 18. Germline loops: CDR1 ENHRY, CDR2 SYGVKD. CDR3 loop: CAIGGRREGPIANEQFF. The CDR3 DNA reads TGTGCCATCGGAGGTCGGCGGGAGGGCCCTATTGCGAATGAGCAGTTCTTC.

The chain carries TRBV7-9 and TRBJ2-2; 8 nucleotides agree with TRBD2. This CDR3 spans 17 amino acids. V shed 5 bases and J 5 bases; nucleotides not matched to a gene: 13. CDR1 is SEHNR, CDR2 FQNEAQ, per germline (reference sequence). This CDR3 reads CASSLFPGLAGTGELFF. The CDR3 DNA reads TGTGCCAGCAGCCTCTTCCCAGGACTAGCCGGGACCGGGGAGCTGTTTTTT.

Only one count was recorded for this clone. This rearrangement joins TRBV15 to TRBJ2-5; 7 nucleotides match TRBD2. V dropped 3 bases and J dropped 1; count of bases not matched to a gene: 5. This CDR3 region has 15 residues. Germline values: CDR1 LNHNV, CDR2 YYDKDF (reference sequence). The CDR3 sequence is CATSRPGTTQETQYF. In DNA form, the CDR3 reads TGTGCCACCAGCAGGCCCGGGACTACCCAAGAGACCCAGTACTTC.

The CDR3 DNA reads TGTGCCAGCTCACCAGGGCAGGGCAACTCTGGAAACACCATATATTTT. Amino acids: CASSPGQGNSGNTIYF. The chain links TRBV18 to TRBJ1-3; weak D call: TRBD1 (5 bases). Germline V gene data show CDR1 as KGHSH and CDR2 as LQKENI. CDR3 length equals 16 residues. Trimming stripped 2 bases from V and 0 bases from J, with 11 bases between.

The genes are TRBV6-2 or TRBV6-3 and TRBJ2-1, with 7 bases fitting TRBD2. The CDR3 is 14 amino acids. Germline V CDR1 and CDR2: MNHEY, SVGEGT. J was trimmed by 10 bases and V by 6 bases; bases with no gene match: 12. CDR3 residues: CASSPGLWGGEQFF. The DNA of the CDR3 is TGTGCCAGCAGCCCGGGACTATGGGGTGGGGAGCAGTTCTTC.